A selection of T cell receptor beta chains follows, all from one sample in a study of shared clonotypes between healthy human individuals. Clones were read by immunoSEQ multiplex PCR, and TCRdb kept only the in-frame ones, dropping some. The sample records some 2,100,000 clones, 90% to 97% being singletons. Sequencing used naive CD4+ T cells sorted from blood. These TCRs come from a man between 18 and 35 years old in good health. Both conserved end residues are part of each CDR3.

v_call,cdr3_aa
TRBV4-3,CASSQDRGEGSPLHF
TRBV19,CASSLRRQASYEQYF
TRBV18,CASSPGNSGNTIYF
TRBV5-6,CASSFGRDAEAFF
TRBV4-1,CASSQDPLGAYYEQYF
TRBV7-2,CASSLNRDRGLLTGELFF
TRBV15,CATSRDVGQGNEKLFF
TRBV7-2,CASSLGLSGELFF
TRBV9,CASSVMTGTGNTIYF
TRBV4-3,CASSPRGRGGPRGYRELFF
TRBV7-3,CASSLYTGQEYEQYF
TRBV20-1,CSARSEKKLFF
TRBV19,CASSLPSTNGYTF
TRBV20-1,CSAQGDYGYTF
TRBV28,CASSQPAQGSNQPQHF
TRBV7-2,CASNPGGLATDTQYF
TRBV6-6,CASRARAGGDETQYF
TRBV19,CASSIRFNYGYTF
TRBV6-5,CASSYSTLSTTEAFF
TRBV30,CACKSTGVISPLHF
TRBV18,CASYASRGSTEAFF
TRBV7-9,CASSGQGATNEKLFF
TRBV19,CASTPSPVGIMNEQFF
TRBV10-1,CASSESTVNEQFF
TRBV5-4,CASSLEASVTDTQYF
TRBV5-6,CASTDRDRGRAFF
TRBV6-1,CASSERRAKYNEQFF
TRBV7-3,CASSATGTSGGQETQYF
TRBV6-1,CASSEEVHSGANVLTF
TRBV5-1,CASSLVQPDYEQYF
TRBV21-1,CASSNCGGRTDTQYF
TRBV7-4,CASSFHFMLRTDTQYF
TRBV6-6,CASSYLSARDRKEQYF
TRBV4-1,CASSQGRAFSGNTIYF
TRBV6-1,CASSTYGTGGYEQYF
TRBV29-1,CSVPLDRGEQFF
TRBV6-4,CASSPDRGAAEKLFF
TRBV29-1,CSVWTGGAGELFF
TRBV5-6,CASTTFGTGGYGYTF
TRBV29-1,CSVDPPTGGGWTQYF